Listed below are T cell receptor beta chains from one sample, sequenced in a study of OX40 agonist ivuxolimab in advanced cancers. The data were produced by immunoSEQ multiplex PCR, yet TCRdb's version contains in-frame clones alone and is incomplete. The sample records about 84,000 clones, over 80% being singletons. The sample here was CD4+ or CD8+ T cells sorted from blood, taken in a trial of the OX40 agonist ivuxolimab. The receptors derive from an adult with an advanced solid tumor such as melanoma, head and neck, liver or kidney cancer. CDR3s include the opening cysteine and the closing phenylalanine or tryptophan. D genes are given only for firm matches. Only part of the rows carry a size: once, few, many, or a class if the clone is expanded.

CDR3 length,J gene,V gene,D gene,clone size,CDR3 DNA,CDR3 protein
16,TRBJ2-5,TRBV7-8,TRBD2,.,TGTGCCAGCAGCCCCCTAGCGGGAGTCAGCCAAGAGACCCAGTACTTC,CASSPLAGVSQETQYF
12,TRBJ1-2,TRBV19,.,.,TGTGCCAGTAGCCTCCGGGGGTATGGCTACACCTTC,CASSLRGYGYTF
14,TRBJ1-5,TRBV7-9,.,.,TGTGCCAGCAGCTTGACAGAACCGAATCAGCCCCAGCATTTT,CASSLTEPNQPQHF
13,TRBJ1-2,TRBV28,.,once,TGTGCCTCCATGGACTTCCCCCAGGAGAGCTACACCTTC,CASMDFPQESYTF
13,TRBJ2-1,TRBV7-2,.,.,TGTGCCAGCAGCTTATCGCGGAACAATGAGCAGTTCTTC,CASSLSRNNEQFF
13,TRBJ1-4,TRBV6-1,TRBD1,.,TGTGCCACTCAGGGGGGCGCTAGGGAAAAACTGTTTTTT,CATQGGAREKLFF
14,TRBJ2-1,TRBV2,.,.,TGTGCCAGCAGCGCCGTGAGTGGTGACAATGAGCAGTTCTTC,CASSAVSGDNEQFF
14,TRBJ2-7,TRBV7-2,TRBD2,.,TGTGCCAGCAGCTCCACTAGCGGGAGTTACGAGCAGTACTTC,CASSSTSGSYEQYF
14,TRBJ2-7,TRBV28,TRBD1,.,TGTGCCAGCAGCTCACCAGCCAGGGGGCACGAGCAGTACTTC,CASSSPARGHEQYF
13,TRBJ1-2,TRBV19,.,.,TGTGCCAGTAGTGTACAGCTAGACTATGGCTACACCTTC,CASSVQLDYGYTF
12,TRBJ2-1,TRBV7-9,.,.,TGTGCCAGCAGCTTTCCTGACAATGAGCAGTTCTTC,CASSFPDNEQFF
12,TRBJ1-2,TRBV6-5,.,.,TGTGCCAGCAGTGCGACAAATTATGGCTACACCTTC,CASSATNYGYTF
16,TRBJ1-3,TRBV28,.,.,TGTGCCAGCAGTACGTGGGAGGGGGGAGCAGGAAACACCATATATTTT,CASSTWEGGAGNTIYF
14,TRBJ1-5,TRBV28,.,.,TGTGCCAGCAGTTTTTTAGGGGGGAATCAGCCCCAGCATTTT,CASSFLGGNQPQHF
15,TRBJ2-5,TRBV19,TRBD2,.,TGTGCCAGTAGTACCGGACTAGCGGGCAGGGAGACCCAGTACTTC,CASSTGLAGRETQYF
14,TRBJ2-7,TRBV5-4,.,.,TGTGCCAGCAGCTGGGGGGCAGGGGGCTACGAGCAGTACTTC,CASSWGAGGYEQYF
11,TRBJ1-2,TRBV6-1,.,once,TGTGCCAGCACCTCGGCGGGCGGCTACACCTTC,CASTSAGGYTF
12,TRBJ1-2,TRBV6-5,.,.,TGTGCCAGTAACAGCGCTAACTATGGCTACACCTTC,CASNSANYGYTF
16,TRBJ2-1,TRBV27,.,.,TGTGCCAGCAGTTTGTGGGTGGGGCCCTCCTACAATGAGCAGTTCTTC,CASSLWVGPSYNEQFF
11,TRBJ2-1,TRBV6-1,.,.,TGTGCCAGCAGTGAAGGGGCGTCCCAGTTCTTC,CASSEGASQFF
15,TRBJ2-5,TRBV4-1,TRBD2,once,TGCGCCAGCAGCCAAGATCTAGCGGGGCAAGAGACCCAGTACTTC,CASSQDLAGQETQYF
15,TRBJ2-7,TRBV6-1,TRBD1,.,TGTGCCAGCAGCCTAGAACAGGGGGCTCGATACGAGCAGTACTTC,CASSLEQGARYEQYF
14,TRBJ2-1,TRBV19,.,.,TGTGCCAGTAGTATTTCTAATTCGGGCAATGAGCAGTTCTTC,CASSISNSGNEQFF
14,TRBJ2-3,TRBV19,.,.,TGTGCCAGTAAATCGGGGACCGGGGCAGATACGCAGTATTTT,CASKSGTGADTQYF
14,TRBJ2-1,TRBV11-3,TRBD2,.,TGTGCCAGCAGCTACCTTATTAGCGGGGGGGAATTGTTCTTC,CASSYLISGGELFF